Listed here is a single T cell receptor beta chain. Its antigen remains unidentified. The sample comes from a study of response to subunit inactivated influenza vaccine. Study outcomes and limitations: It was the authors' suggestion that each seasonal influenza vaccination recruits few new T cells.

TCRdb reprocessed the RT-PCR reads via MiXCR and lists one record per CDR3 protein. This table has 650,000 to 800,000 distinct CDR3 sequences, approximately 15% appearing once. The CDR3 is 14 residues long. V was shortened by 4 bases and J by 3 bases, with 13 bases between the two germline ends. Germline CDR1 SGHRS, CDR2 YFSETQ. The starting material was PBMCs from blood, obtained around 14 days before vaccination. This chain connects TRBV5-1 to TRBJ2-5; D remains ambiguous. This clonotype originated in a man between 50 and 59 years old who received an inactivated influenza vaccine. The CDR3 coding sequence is TGCGCCAGCAGCCCGGTGTGGCGTGAAGAGACCCAGTACTTC. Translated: CASSPVWREETQYF.